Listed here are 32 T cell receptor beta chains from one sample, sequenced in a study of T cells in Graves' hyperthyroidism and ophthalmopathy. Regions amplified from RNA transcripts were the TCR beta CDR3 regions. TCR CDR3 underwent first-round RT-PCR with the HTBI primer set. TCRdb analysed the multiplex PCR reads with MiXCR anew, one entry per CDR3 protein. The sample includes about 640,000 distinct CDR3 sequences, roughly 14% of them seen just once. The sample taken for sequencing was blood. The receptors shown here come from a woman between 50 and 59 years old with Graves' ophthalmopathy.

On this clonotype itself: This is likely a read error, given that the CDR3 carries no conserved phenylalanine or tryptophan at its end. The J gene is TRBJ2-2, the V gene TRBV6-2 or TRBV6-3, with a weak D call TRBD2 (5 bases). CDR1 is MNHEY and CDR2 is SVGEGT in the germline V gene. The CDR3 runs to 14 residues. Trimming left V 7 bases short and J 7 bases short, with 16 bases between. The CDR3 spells CASNTGGSVGELFL. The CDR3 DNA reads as TGTGCCAGCAACACGGGCGGGTCGGTCGGGGAGCTGTTTCTT.

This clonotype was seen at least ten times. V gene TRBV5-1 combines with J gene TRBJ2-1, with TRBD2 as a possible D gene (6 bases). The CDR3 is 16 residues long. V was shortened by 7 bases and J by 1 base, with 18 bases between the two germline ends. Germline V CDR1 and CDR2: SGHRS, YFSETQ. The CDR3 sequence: CASRDSSGFSYNEQFF. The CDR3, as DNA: TGCGCCAGCCGGGACTCCTCCGGCTTTTCCTACAATGAGCAGTTCTTC.

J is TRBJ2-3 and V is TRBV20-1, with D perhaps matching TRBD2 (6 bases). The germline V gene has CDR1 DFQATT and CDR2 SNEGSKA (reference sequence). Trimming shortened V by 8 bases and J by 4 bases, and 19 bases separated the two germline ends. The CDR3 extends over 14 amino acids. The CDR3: CSPLDGGSPDTQYF. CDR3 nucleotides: TGCAGTCCGCTAGATGGAGGGAGCCCAGATACGCAGTATTTT.

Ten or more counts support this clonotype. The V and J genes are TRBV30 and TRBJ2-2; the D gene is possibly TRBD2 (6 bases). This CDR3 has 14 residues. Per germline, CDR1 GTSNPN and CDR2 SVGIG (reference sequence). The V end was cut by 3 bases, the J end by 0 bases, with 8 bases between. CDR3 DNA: TGTGCCTGGAGCGGCGGGACGAACACCGGGGAGCTGTTTTTT. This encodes CAWSGGTNTGELFF. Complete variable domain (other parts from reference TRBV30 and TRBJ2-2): SQTIHQWPATLVQPVGSPLSLECTVEGTSNPNLYWYRQAAGRGLQLLFYSVGIGQISSEVPQNLSASRPQDRQFILSSKKLLLSDSGFYLCAWSGGTNTGELFFGEGSRLTVL.

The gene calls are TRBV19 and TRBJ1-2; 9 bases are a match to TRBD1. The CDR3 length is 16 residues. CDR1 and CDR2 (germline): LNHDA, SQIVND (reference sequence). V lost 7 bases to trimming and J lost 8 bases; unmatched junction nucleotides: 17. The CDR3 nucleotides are TGTGCCAGTATCCCCCGGACAGGGGCGTCTCCTGGGGGCTACACCTTC. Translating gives CASIPRTGASPGGYTF.

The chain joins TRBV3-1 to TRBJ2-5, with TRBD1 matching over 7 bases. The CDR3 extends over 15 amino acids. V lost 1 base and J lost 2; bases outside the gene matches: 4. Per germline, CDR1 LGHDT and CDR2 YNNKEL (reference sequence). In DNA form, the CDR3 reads TGTGCCAGCAGCCAAGTTAGGGGGCCACAAGAGACCCAGTACTTC. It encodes CASSQVRGPQETQYF.

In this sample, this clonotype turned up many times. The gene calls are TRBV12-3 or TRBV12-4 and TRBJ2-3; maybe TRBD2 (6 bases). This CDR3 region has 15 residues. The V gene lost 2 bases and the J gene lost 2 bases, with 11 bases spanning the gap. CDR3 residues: CASSLSWTNTDTQYF. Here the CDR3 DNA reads TGTGCCAGCAGTTTATCGTGGACTAACACAGATACGCAGTATTTT.

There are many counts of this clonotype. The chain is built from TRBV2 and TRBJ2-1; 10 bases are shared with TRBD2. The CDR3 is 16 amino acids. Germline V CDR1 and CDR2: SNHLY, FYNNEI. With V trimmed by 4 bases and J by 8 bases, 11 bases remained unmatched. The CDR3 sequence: CASSAPSSGSVDEQFF. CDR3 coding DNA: TGTGCCAGCAGTGCCCCTTCTAGCGGGAGTGTAGATGAGCAGTTCTTC.

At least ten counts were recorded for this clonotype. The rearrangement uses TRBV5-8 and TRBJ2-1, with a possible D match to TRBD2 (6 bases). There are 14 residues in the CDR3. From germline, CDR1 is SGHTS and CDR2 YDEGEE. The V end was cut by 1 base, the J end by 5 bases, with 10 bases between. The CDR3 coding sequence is TGTGCCAGCAGCTTGAGTAGCGGACACAATGAGCAGTTCTTC. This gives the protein CASSLSSGHNEQFF.

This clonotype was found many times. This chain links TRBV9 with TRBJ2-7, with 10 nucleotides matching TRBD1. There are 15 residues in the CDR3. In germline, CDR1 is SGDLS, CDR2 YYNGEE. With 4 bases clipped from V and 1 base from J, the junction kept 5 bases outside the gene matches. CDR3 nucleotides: TGTGCCAGCAGCTTCGGGACAGGGGAATCCTACGAGCAGTACTTC. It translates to CASSFGTGESYEQYF.

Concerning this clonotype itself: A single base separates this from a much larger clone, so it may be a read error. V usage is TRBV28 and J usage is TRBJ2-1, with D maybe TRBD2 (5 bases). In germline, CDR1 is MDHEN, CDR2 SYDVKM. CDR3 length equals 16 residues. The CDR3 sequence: CASGLYRTSSYNEQFF. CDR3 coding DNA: TGTGCCAGCGGTTTGTACCGAACTAGCTCCTACAATGAGCAGTTCTTC. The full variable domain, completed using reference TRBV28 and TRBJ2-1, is DVKVTQSSRYLVKRTGEKVFLECVQDMDHENMFWYRQDPGLGLRLIYFSYDVKMKEKGDIPEGYSVSREKKERFSLILESASTNQTSMYLCASGLYRTSSYNEQFFGPGTRLTVL.

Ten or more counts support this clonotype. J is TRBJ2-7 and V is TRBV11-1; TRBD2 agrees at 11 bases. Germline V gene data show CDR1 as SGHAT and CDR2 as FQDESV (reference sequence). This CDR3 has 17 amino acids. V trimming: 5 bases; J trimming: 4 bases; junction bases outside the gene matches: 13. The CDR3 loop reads CASSPRRGTSGSYEQYF. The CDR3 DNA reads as TGTGCCAGCAGCCCCAGGAGGGGTACTAGCGGGAGTTACGAGCAGTACTTC.

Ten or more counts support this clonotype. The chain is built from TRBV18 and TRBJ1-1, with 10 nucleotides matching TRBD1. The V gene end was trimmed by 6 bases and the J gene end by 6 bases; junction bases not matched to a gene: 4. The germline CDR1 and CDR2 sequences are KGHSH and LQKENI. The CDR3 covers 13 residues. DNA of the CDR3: TGTGCCAGCTCCCTCGACAGGGGGCCTGAAGCTTTCTTT. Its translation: CASSLDRGPEAFF.

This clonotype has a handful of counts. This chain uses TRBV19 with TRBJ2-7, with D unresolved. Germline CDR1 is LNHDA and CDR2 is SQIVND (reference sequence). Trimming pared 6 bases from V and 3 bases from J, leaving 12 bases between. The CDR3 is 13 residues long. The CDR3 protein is CASRQSNFYEQYF. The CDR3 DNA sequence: TGTGCCAGTAGGCAAAGCAATTTCTACGAGCAGTACTTC. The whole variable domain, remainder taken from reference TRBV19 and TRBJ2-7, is DGGITQSPKYLFRKEGQNVTLSCEQNLNHDAMYWYRQDPGQGLRLIYYSQIVNDFQKGDIAEGYSVSREKKESFPLTVTSAQKNPTAFYLCASRQSNFYEQYFGPGTRLTVT.

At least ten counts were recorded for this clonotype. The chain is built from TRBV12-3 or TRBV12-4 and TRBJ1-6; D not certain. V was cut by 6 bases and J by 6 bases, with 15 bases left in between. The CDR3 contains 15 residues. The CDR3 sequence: CASSLSVGFNSPLHF. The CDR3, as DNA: TGTGCCAGCAGCTTATCTGTCGGGTTTAATTCACCCCTCCACTTT.

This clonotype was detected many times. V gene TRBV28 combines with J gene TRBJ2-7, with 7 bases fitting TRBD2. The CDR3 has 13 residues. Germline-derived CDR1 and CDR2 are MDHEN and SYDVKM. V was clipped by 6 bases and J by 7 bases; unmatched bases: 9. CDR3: CASRNGGSGEQYF. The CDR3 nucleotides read TGTGCCAGCAGAAACGGCGGGAGTGGGGAGCAGTACTTC.

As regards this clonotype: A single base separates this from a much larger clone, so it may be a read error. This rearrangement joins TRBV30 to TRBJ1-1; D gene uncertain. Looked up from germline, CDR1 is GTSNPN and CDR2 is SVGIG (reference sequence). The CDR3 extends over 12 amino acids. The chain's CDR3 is CACRGEYTEALF. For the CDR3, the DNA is TGTGCCTGTCGCGGGGAGTACACTGAAGCTCTCTTT.

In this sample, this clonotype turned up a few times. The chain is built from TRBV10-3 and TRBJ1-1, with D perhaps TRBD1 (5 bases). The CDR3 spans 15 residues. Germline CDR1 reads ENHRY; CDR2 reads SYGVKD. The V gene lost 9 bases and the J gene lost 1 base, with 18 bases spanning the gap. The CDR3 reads CAIAYAGTGNTEAFF. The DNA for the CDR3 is TGTGCCATTGCATACGCCGGGACGGGGAACACTGAAGCTTTCTTT.

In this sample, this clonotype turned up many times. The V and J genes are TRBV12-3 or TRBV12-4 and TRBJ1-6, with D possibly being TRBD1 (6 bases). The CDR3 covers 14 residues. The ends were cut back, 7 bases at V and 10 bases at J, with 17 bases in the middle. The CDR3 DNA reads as TGTGCCAGCACTTTGCAGGGGTTATTCTCACCCCTCCACTTT. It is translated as CASTLQGLFSPLHF.

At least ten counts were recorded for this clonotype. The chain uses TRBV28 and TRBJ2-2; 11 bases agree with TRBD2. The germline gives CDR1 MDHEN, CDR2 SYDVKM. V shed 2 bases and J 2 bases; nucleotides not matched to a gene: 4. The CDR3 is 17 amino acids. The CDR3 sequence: CASSLGGLAANTGELFF. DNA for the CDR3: TGTGCCAGCAGTTTAGGGGGACTAGCGGCAAACACCGGGGAGCTGTTTTTT.

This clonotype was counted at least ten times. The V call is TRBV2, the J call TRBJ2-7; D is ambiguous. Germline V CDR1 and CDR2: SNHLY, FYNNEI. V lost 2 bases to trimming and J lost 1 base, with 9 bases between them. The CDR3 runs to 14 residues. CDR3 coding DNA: TGTGCCAGCAGTGAATCAGGCCCATCCTACGAGCAGTACTTC. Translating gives CASSESGPSYEQYF.

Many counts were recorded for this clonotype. CDR3 in amino acids: CASSKTGAEGTQYF. The DNA for the CDR3 is TGTGCCAGCAGCAAAACCGGGGCCGAGGGGACCCAGTACTTC. The chain uses TRBV6-2 or TRBV6-3 and TRBJ2-5; D is possibly TRBD1 or TRBD2 (5 bases each). Germline V gene lookup returns CDR1 MNHEY and CDR2 SVGEGT. This CDR3 contains 14 residues. The germline V and J ends were trimmed by 6 bases and 7 bases, with 18 bases remaining between them.

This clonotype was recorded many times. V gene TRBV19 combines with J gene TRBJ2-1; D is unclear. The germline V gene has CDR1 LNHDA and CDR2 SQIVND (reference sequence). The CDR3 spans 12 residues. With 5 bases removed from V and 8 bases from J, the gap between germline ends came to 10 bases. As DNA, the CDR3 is TGTGCCAGTAGTTTGTCGGAGTATGAGCAGTTCTTC. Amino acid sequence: CASSLSEYEQFF.

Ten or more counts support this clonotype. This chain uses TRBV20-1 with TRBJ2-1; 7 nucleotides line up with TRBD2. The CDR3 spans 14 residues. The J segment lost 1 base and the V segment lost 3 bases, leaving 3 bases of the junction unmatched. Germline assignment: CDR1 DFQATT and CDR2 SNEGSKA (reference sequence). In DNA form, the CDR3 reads TGCAGTGCTAGGGGGCGGGAGTCCTACAATGAGCAGTTCTTC. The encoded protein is CSARGRESYNEQFF.

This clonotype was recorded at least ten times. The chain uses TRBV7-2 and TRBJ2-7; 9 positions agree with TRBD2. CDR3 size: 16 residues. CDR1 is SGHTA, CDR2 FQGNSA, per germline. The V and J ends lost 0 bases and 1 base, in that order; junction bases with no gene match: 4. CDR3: CASSLAGTSMSYEQYF. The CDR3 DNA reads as TGTGCCAGCAGCTTAGCAGGGACTAGCATGTCCTACGAGCAGTACTTC.

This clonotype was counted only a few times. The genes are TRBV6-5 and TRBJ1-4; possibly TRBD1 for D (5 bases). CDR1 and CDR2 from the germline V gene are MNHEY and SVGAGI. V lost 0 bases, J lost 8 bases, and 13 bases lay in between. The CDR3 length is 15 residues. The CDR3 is CASSYSITGGEKLFF. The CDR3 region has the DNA TGTGCCAGCAGTTACTCGATAACAGGAGGCGAAAAACTGTTTTTT.

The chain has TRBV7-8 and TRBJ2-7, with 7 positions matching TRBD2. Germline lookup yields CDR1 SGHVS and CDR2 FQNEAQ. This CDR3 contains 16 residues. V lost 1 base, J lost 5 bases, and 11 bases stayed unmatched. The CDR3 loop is CASSLVGGVREHEQYF. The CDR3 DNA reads TGTGCCAGCAGCTTAGTAGGCGGTGTGCGGGAGCACGAGCAGTACTTC.

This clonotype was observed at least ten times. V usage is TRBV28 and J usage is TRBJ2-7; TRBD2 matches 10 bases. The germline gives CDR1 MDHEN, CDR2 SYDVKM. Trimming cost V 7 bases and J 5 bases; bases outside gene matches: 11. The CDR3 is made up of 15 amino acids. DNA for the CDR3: TGTGCCAGCACCCTCTCCAAACTAGCGGGAAACGAGCAGTACTTC. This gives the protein CASTLSKLAGNEQYF.

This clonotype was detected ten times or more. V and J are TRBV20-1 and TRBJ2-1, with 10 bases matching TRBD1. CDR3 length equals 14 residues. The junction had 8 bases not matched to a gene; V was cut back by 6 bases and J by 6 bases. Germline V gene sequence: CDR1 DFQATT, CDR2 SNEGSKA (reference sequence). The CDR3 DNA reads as TGCAGTGCCACTCCGGGACAGGGGAGCAATGAGCAGTTCTTC. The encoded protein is CSATPGQGSNEQFF.

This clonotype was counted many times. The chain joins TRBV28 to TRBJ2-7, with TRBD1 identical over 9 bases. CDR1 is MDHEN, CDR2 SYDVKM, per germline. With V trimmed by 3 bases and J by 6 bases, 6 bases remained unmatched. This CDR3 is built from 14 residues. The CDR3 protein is CASSFWDRAGEQYF. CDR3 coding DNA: TGTGCCAGCAGTTTTTGGGACAGGGCGGGCGAGCAGTACTTC.

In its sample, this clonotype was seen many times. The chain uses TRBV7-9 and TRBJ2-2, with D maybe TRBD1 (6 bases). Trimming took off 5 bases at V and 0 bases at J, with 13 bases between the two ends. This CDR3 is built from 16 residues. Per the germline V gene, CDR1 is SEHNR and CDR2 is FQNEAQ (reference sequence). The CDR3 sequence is CASSQPGHANTGELFF. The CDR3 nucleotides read TGTGCCAGCAGCCAACCGGGACACGCGAACACCGGGGAGCTGTTTTTT. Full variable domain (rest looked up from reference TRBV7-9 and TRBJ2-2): DTGVSQNPRHKITKRGQNVTFRCDPISEHNRLYWYRQTLGQGPEFLTYFQNEAQLEKSRLLSDRFSAERPKGSFSTLEIQRTEQGDSAMYLCASSQPGHANTGELFFGEGSRLTVL.

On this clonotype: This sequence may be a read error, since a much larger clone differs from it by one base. The DNA for the CDR3 is TGTGCCAGCAGCCAGGGACTAGCGGAGCTCAATGAGCAGTACTTC. It translates to CASSQGLAELNEQYF. The V gene is TRBV7-3, the J gene TRBJ2-7; 11 bases fit TRBD2. From germline, CDR1 is SGHTA and CDR2 FQGTGA. The CDR3 runs to 15 residues. With V trimmed by 5 bases and J by 7 bases, 10 bases remained unmatched.